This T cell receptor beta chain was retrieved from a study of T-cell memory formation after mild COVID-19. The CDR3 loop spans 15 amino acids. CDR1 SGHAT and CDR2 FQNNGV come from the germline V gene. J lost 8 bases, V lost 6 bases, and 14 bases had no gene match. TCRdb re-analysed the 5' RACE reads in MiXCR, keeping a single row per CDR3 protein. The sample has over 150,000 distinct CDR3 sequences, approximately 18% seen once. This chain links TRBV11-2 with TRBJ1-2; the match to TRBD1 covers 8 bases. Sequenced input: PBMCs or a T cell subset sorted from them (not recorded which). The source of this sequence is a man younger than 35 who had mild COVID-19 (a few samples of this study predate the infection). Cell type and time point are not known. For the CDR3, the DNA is TGTGCCAGCAGGCCGGCGGGCAGGGGGCCAGGCGGCTACACCTTC. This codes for CASRPAGRGPGGYTF.